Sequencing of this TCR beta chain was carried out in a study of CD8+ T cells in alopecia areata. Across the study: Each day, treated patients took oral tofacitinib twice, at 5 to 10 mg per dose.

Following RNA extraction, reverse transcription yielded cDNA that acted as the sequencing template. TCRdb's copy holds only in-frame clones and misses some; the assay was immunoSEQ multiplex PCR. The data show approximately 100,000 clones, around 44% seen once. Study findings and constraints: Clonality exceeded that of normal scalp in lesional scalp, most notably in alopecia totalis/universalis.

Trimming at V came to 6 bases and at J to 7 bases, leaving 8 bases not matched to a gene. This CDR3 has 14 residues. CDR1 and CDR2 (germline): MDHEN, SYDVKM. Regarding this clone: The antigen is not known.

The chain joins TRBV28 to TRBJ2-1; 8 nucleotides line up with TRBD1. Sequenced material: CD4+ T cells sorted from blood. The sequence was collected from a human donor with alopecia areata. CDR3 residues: CASSLRQGSNEQFF. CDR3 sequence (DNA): TGTGCCAGCAGCCTCCGACAGGGGTCGAATGAGCAGTTCTTC.